These 27 T cell receptor beta chains share one sample of origin, sequenced in a study of regulatory T cells in long-lasting Graves disease. Arm-PCR of CDR3 regions with iRepertoire HTBI primers generated TCR beta libraries. TCRdb redid the calling of the multiplex PCR reads with MiXCR, one entry per CDR3 protein. Seen here are around 230,000 distinct CDR3 sequences, approximately 20% observed once, and the top ten hold roughly 23%. The time point is: newly diagnosed GD, antithyroid drugs for less than 3 months. RNA isolated from PBMCs was used to make the TCR library. Material: peripheral blood mononuclear cells (PBMCs), obtained at new diagnosis, from a patient treated with antithyroid drugs. These receptors were collected from a female donor with Graves disease.

Points on this clonotype: A much larger clone lies a single base off, so this may be a read error. The rearrangement uses TRBV7-9 and TRBJ2-7; either TRBD1 or TRBD2 may supply D (5 bases each). Germline V gene sequence: CDR1 SEHNR, CDR2 FQNEAQ (reference sequence). The V end was cut by 1 base, the J end by 3 bases, with 13 bases between. The CDR3 has 15 amino acids. CDR3 DNA: TGTGCCAGCAGCTTAGGACAGCGGTCTTACTACGAGCAGTACTTC. It codes for CASSLGQRSYYEQYF.

This clonotype was counted many times. V usage is TRBV10-3 and J usage is TRBJ1-1; D gene unclear. The CDR3 runs to 12 residues. Trimming removed 0 bases from V and 6 bases from J, with 5 bases in between. Germline V gene sequence: CDR1 ENHRY, CDR2 SYGVKD. CDR3 sequence reads: CAISESPPEAFF. In DNA form, the CDR3 reads TGTGCCATCAGTGAGTCGCCACCTGAAGCTTTCTTT.

This clonotype was counted ten times or more. The chain has TRBV7-3 and TRBJ2-3; D not resolved. V was shortened by 5 bases and J by 3 bases, with 12 bases between the two germline ends. The CDR3 contains 14 residues. The germline CDR1 and CDR2 sequences are SGHTA and FQGTGA. CDR3 in amino acids: CASSLSPATDTQYF. The DNA for the CDR3 is TGTGCCAGCAGCCTGAGTCCGGCTACAGATACGCAGTATTTT. The whole variable domain, remainder taken from reference TRBV7-3 and TRBJ2-3, is GAGVSQTPSNKVTEKGKYVELRCDPISGHTALYWYRQSLGQGPEFLIYFQGTGAADDSGLPNDRFFAVRPEGSVSTLKIQRTERGDSAVYLCASSLSPATDTQYFGPGTRLTVL.

The rearrangement uses TRBV2 and TRBJ2-1, with 9 bases aligning to TRBD1. Trimming at V came to 6 bases and at J to 3 bases, leaving 9 bases not matched to a gene. The germline CDR1 and CDR2 sequences are SNHLY and FYNNEI. The CDR3 covers 16 residues. The CDR3 bases are TGTGCCAGCAGCTTAAAAGCGGGACAGGGCTACAATGAGCAGTTCTTC. This codes for CASSLKAGQGYNEQFF. Together with reference TRBV2 and TRBJ2-1, the CDR3 gives the full variable domain: EPEVTQTPSHQVTQMGQEVILRCVPISNHLYFYWYRQILGQKVEFLVSFYNNEISEKSEIFDDQFSVERPDGSNFTLKIRSTKLEDSAMYFCASSLKAGQGYNEQFFGPGTRLTVL.

The sample holds many counts of this clonotype. The chain recombines TRBV4-2 with TRBJ2-7, with 7 positions matching TRBD2. Germline CDR1 reads LGHNA; CDR2 reads YNFKEQ. Unmatched junction bases numbered 7, after V lost 1 base and J lost 4 bases. The CDR3 sequence is 15 residues long. The chain's CDR3 is CASSQAWDYQYEQYF. The CDR3, as DNA: TGTGCCAGCAGCCAAGCCTGGGACTACCAGTACGAGCAGTACTTC.

The V and J genes are TRBV20-1 and TRBJ1-2; D might be TRBD1 (6 bases). Germline assignment: CDR1 DFQATT and CDR2 SNEGSKA (reference sequence). Trimming took 0 bases from V and 8 from J, leaving 19 bases between them. The CDR3 has 15 residues. In nucleotides, the CDR3 is TGCAGTGCTAGAGATGACAGGTGGACGCGCTGGGGCTACACCTTC. It yields the protein CSARDDRWTRWGYTF.

This clonotype was recorded at least ten times. The chain carries TRBV27 and TRBJ1-5; no firm D call. This CDR3 region has 13 residues. The germline V and J ends were trimmed by 2 bases and 3 bases, with 5 bases remaining between them. Germline CDR1 and CDR2: MNHEY and SMNVEV (reference sequence). The CDR3 bases are TGTGCCAGCAGTTTAACGGCCAATCAGCCCCAGCATTTT. It translates to CASSLTANQPQHF.

The chain is built from TRBV11-2 and TRBJ1-1, with no clear D. V lost 3 bases to trimming and J lost 7 bases, with 15 bases between them. Germline assignment: CDR1 SGHAT and CDR2 FQNNGV. The CDR3 sequence is 14 residues long. The CDR3 nucleotides read TGTGCCAGCAGCTTGACACCGGCAGGTTATGAAGCTTTCTTT. This codes for CASSLTPAGYEAFF.

Many counts were recorded for this clonotype. The genes are TRBV5-1 and TRBJ2-7, with D unresolved. This CDR3 is built from 11 residues. Looked up from germline, CDR1 is SGHRS and CDR2 is YFSETQ. V lost 0 bases and J lost 5, with 3 bases in between. Here the CDR3 reads CASSLDHEQYF. The CDR3 nucleotides read TGCGCCAGCAGCTTGGATCACGAGCAGTACTTC.

This clonotype has a count of ten or more. The chain links TRBV28 to TRBJ2-7; the match to TRBD1 covers 10 bases. Germline loops: CDR1 MDHEN, CDR2 SYDVKM. The CDR3 totals 15 residues. V was pared by 5 bases and J by 5 bases, with 9 bases of the junction left unmatched. CDR3 region: CASSPLRDRGHEQYF. Written as DNA, the CDR3 is TGTGCCAGCAGTCCCCTCCGGGACAGGGGCCACGAGCAGTACTTC.

The V call is TRBV9, the J call TRBJ2-7; TRBD2 matches at 10 bases. V was clipped by 0 bases and J by 0 bases; unmatched bases: 3. This CDR3 region has 16 residues. CDR1 and CDR2 from the germline V gene are SGDLS and YYNGEE. The CDR3 region has the DNA TGTGCCAGCAGCGTAGAGGGGACTAGCGCCTCCTACGAGCAGTACTTC. Translated, it gives CASSVEGTSASYEQYF.

This clonotype was counted ten times or more. This CDR3 reads CASSISAWSGNKEQFF. DNA of the CDR3: TGTGCCAGTAGTATATCGGCCTGGAGCGGGAATAAAGAGCAGTTCTTC. The chain combines TRBV19 with TRBJ2-1, with 7 bases identical to TRBD2. CDR3 length equals 16 residues. Germline trimming cut 2 bases from V and 10 bases from J; bases unmatched to any gene: 14. Germline V lookup: CDR1 LNHDA, CDR2 SQIVND (reference sequence).

There are a few counts of this clonotype. V gene TRBV4-2 combines with J gene TRBJ1-6; D unclear. This CDR3 has 15 amino acids. V was clipped by 1 base and J by 9 bases, with 13 bases between them. Per the germline V gene, CDR1 is LGHNA and CDR2 is YNFKEQ. CDR3: CASSQGQDSSSPLHF. DNA of the CDR3: TGTGCCAGCAGCCAAGGCCAGGATAGTAGTTCACCCCTCCACTTT.

This clonotype has at least ten counts. V is TRBV11-2 and J is TRBJ2-7, with unresolved D. The CDR3 is 14 amino acids. Per the germline V gene, CDR1 is SGHAT and CDR2 is FQNNGV. The V gene lost 1 base and the J gene lost 5 bases, with 12 bases spanning the gap. The CDR3 protein is CASSLADPRNEQYF. CDR3 bases: TGTGCCAGCAGCTTAGCGGACCCTCGCAACGAGCAGTACTTC.

In its sample, this clonotype was seen many times. The chain has TRBV15 and TRBJ2-7; 7 nucleotides agree with TRBD1. CDR1 and CDR2 from the germline V gene are LNHNV and YYDKDF (reference sequence). V lost 4 bases to trimming and J lost 1 base; unmatched junction nucleotides: 16. This CDR3 contains 18 residues. DNA for the CDR3: TGTGCCACCAGCATGGGGGTGGTTCGGGACAGACTATCCTACGAGCAGTACTTC. Its translation is CATSMGVVRDRLSYEQYF.

This clonotype was seen ten or more times. CDR3 sequence: CALKRGLAVNTEAFF. CDR3 nucleotides: TGTGCCCTCAAGAGGGGCTTGGCGGTGAACACTGAAGCTTTCTTT. The rearrangement joins TRBV6-1 to TRBJ1-1; D may be TRBD1 (5 bases). Per the germline V gene, CDR1 is MNHNS and CDR2 is SASEGT. This CDR3 is 15 amino acids long. Deletions cut 11 bases from V and 0 bases from J, with 19 bases between.

Note on this clonotype: A much larger clone lies one base from this, so it may be a read error. J is TRBJ1-4 and V is TRBV10-3; 8 bases align to TRBD1. CDR3 length: 14 amino acids. Germline CDR1 and CDR2: ENHRY and SYGVKD. The ends lost 5 bases at V and 6 bases at J; junction bases unmatched: 5. Written as DNA, the CDR3 is TGTGCCATCAGTACAGGGGGGGAACATGAAAAACTGTTTTTT. This gives the protein CAISTGGEHEKLFF.

This clonotype was detected many times. The genes are TRBV2 and TRBJ2-3, with unresolved D. There are 10 residues in the CDR3. Per germline, CDR1 SNHLY and CDR2 FYNNEI. The V gene lost 8 bases and the J gene lost 5 bases, with 5 bases spanning the gap. The CDR3 sequence: CASGIDTQYF. Written as DNA, the CDR3 is TGTGCCAGCGGGATAGATACGCAGTATTTT.

The sample holds many counts of this clonotype. The genes are TRBV27 and TRBJ2-3, with D possibly being TRBD2 (5 bases). Germline V gene lookup returns CDR1 MNHEY and CDR2 SMNVEV (reference sequence). The CDR3 extends over 17 amino acids. Between the trimmed V and J ends, which lost 3 bases and 0 bases, there was a span of 16 bases. The DNA for the CDR3 is TGTGCCAGCAGTTTCCTTAGGCGTGAGCGGAGCACAGATACGCAGTATTTT. Translating it yields CASSFLRRERSTDTQYF.

This clonotype has a count of ten or more. V usage is TRBV19 and J usage is TRBJ1-2; maybe TRBD1 (5 bases). This CDR3 spans 12 amino acids. Trimming stripped 10 bases from V and 4 bases from J, with 13 bases between. Germline CDR1 is LNHDA and CDR2 is SQIVND (reference sequence). Here the CDR3 reads CATYGTGYGYTF. The CDR3 region has the DNA TGTGCCACCTACGGGACCGGCTATGGCTACACCTTC.

This clonotype was recorded at least ten times. This chain links TRBV28 with TRBJ1-2; TRBD1 might be the D (6 bases). CDR1 and CDR2 (germline): MDHEN, SYDVKM. Trimming cost V 6 bases and J 5 bases, with 16 bases left between them. The CDR3 spans 14 residues. The CDR3 sequence: CASRTGTFNYGYTF. For the CDR3, the DNA is TGTGCCAGCAGAACCGGGACATTTAATTATGGCTACACCTTC.

V is TRBV18 and J is TRBJ2-4; tentative D call: TRBD1 (5 bases). The germline V gene has CDR1 KGHSH and CDR2 LQKENI. The V end was cut by 2 bases, the J end by 1 base, with 9 bases between. The CDR3 is made up of 15 amino acids. CDR3 protein: CASSPGAGAKNIQYF. CDR3 coding DNA: TGTGCCAGCTCACCAGGGGCAGGGGCCAAAAACATTCAGTACTTC.

As concerns this clonotype: A read error is possible here, since a much larger clone lies one base away. Here the CDR3 omits its conserved ending phenylalanine or tryptophan, so a read error is the likely source. V is TRBV7-9 and J is TRBJ2-2; D is unresolved. Germline V gene lookup returns CDR1 SEHNR and CDR2 FQNEAQ (reference sequence). This CDR3 contains 14 residues. Trimming took 1 base from V and 8 from J, leaving 11 bases between them. CDR3 DNA sequence: TGTGCCAGCAGCTTAGAAGTGTTCCCGGGGGAGCTGTTTTCT. Protein: CASSLEVFPGELFS.

This clonotype was counted a few times. The chain uses TRBV9 and TRBJ2-5, with a tentative D call TRBD1 (6 bases). Deletions cut 3 bases from V and 0 bases from J, with 9 bases between. Germline V lookup: CDR1 SGDLS, CDR2 YYNGEE. The CDR3 length is 14 residues. The DNA of the CDR3 is TGTGCCAGCAGCGCAGGGACATACCAAGAGACCCAGTACTTC. It is translated as CASSAGTYQETQYF.

In its sample, this clonotype was seen many times. The chain links TRBV10-2 to TRBJ2-1; D is unclear. Trimming removed 1 base at V and 8 bases at J, with 9 bases between. The CDR3 is 13 amino acids. The germline CDR1 and CDR2 sequences are WSHSY and SAAADI. The CDR3 here is CASSEWQRYEQFF. The CDR3 coding sequence is TGCGCCAGCAGTGAGTGGCAGAGATATGAGCAGTTCTTC.

This clonotype was seen at least ten times. This chain links TRBV9 with TRBJ2-1; 11 bases align to TRBD2. This CDR3 is 16 amino acids long. Germline CDR1 SGDLS, CDR2 YYNGEE. The trim removed 3 bases at V and 7 bases at J, leaving 9 bases unmatched. DNA for the CDR3: TGTGCCAGCAGCGCGTTAGCGGGAGGGCCATGGAATGAGCAGTTCTTC. Its translation is CASSALAGGPWNEQFF.

This clonotype was observed a handful of times. A much larger clone is a single base away; this may be a read error. The J gene is TRBJ2-1, the V gene TRBV29-1, with 8 bases fitting TRBD1. CDR3 length: 13 amino acids. Germline CDR1 SQVTM, CDR2 ANQGSEA. The CDR3 here is CGVVGQAATEQFF. The CDR3 DNA reads as TGCGGCGTTGTGGGACAGGCAGCAACTGAGCAGTTCTTC.